This TCR beta chain is from a study of shared clonotypes between healthy human individuals. Overall study results and limits: Sampling covered blood only; tissue repertoires likely differ. As a rule, naive subsets had a larger estimated richness than memory subsets.

Selected positively for CCR7 and CD45RO-negative, naive CD8 cells excluded terminally differentiated effector memory CD45RA+ cells. In germline, CDR1 is SEHNR, CDR2 FQNEAQ (reference sequence). CDR3 length: 14 residues. The ends lost 3 bases at V and 5 bases at J; junction bases unmatched: 4. Some clones are missing from TCRdb's copy, which holds only in-frame ones; the method was immunoSEQ multiplex PCR. The table shows roughly 810,000 clones, with 95% to 97% occurring only once. Of note for this clone: Its antigen is not identified.

The sample comprised naive CD8+ T cells sorted from blood. This chain joins TRBV7-9 and TRBJ2-5, with TRBD2 matching 9 bases. This clonotype originated in a man between 25 and 39 years old in good health. CDR3: CASSFSGSLETQYF. DNA for the CDR3: TGTGCCAGCAGCTTTAGCGGGAGTTTGGAGACCCAGTACTTC. Based on the CDR3 plus reference TRBV7-9 and TRBJ2-5, the full variable domain is DTGVSQNPRHKITKRGQNVTFRCDPISEHNRLYWYRQTLGQGPEFLTYFQNEAQLEKSRLLSDRFSAERPKGSFSTLEIQRTEQGDSAMYLCASSFSGSLETQYFGPGTRLLVL.